These 8 T cell receptor beta chains came from one sample sequenced in a study of PD-1 blockade in classical Hodgkin lymphoma. Sequencing was performed with immunoSEQ multiplex PCR; in TCRdb, only in-frame clones are kept and a portion is missing. This sample has 30,000 to 35,000 clones; 75% to 95% occur once, and the top ten carry roughly 0.2%. Each patient's relapse followed autologous stem cell transplantation, and brentuximab vedotin exposure varied. From thawed PBMCs, CD4+ T cells were purified using magnetic negative selection. The sample here was CD4+ T cells from blood, taken at baseline. The receptors derive from a human donor with classical Hodgkin lymphoma.

The gene calls are TRBV7-6 and TRBJ2-7; tentative D call: TRBD1 (5 bases). This CDR3 has 13 amino acids. V shed 0 bases and J shed 7 bases, with 10 bases lying between them. Germline V lookup: CDR1 SGHVS, CDR2 FNYEAQ. CDR3 sequence (DNA): TGTGCCAGCAGCTTAGCGGGGCCTCGGGAGCAGTACTTC. It yields the protein CASSLAGPREQYF.

This chain uses TRBV9 with TRBJ2-3, with 9 nucleotides matching TRBD2. This CDR3 has 16 amino acids. From germline, CDR1 is SGDLS and CDR2 YYNGEE. V dropped 0 bases and J dropped 5; count of bases not matched to a gene: 7. In DNA, the CDR3 is TGTGCCAGCAGCGTAGATGCGGGAGGGAGGGTAGATACGCAGTATTTT. This codes for CASSVDAGGRVDTQYF.

V gene TRBV19 combines with J gene TRBJ2-5; D gene unclear. Trimming removed 0 bases at V and 5 bases at J, with 16 bases between. This CDR3 has 16 residues. CDR1 and CDR2 (germline): LNHDA, SQIVND (reference sequence). The CDR3 spells CASSIERQSPRETQYF. CDR3 coding DNA: TGTGCCAGTAGTATAGAAAGGCAGTCTCCAAGGGAGACCCAGTACTTC.

V gene TRBV7-9 combines with J gene TRBJ1-4; weak D call: TRBD1 (6 bases). The V gene's germline CDR1 is SEHNR and CDR2 FQNEAQ (reference sequence). Trimming left V 7 bases short and J 0 bases short, with 15 bases between. CDR3 size: 16 residues. CDR3 region: CASKFGGAATNEKLFF. As DNA, the CDR3 is TGTGCCAGCAAGTTCGGGGGGGCGGCAACTAATGAAAAACTGTTTTTT.

The CDR3 here is CASSQHRVLAGGDTGELFF. The CDR3 nucleotides are TGCGCCAGCAGCCAACACCGTGTACTAGCGGGAGGTGACACCGGGGAGCTGTTTTTT. This chain joins TRBV4-1 and TRBJ2-2, with 12 bases that match TRBD2. V shed 2 bases, J shed 3 bases, and the junction held 10 bases outside the gene matches. Germline V gives CDR1 MGHRA, CDR2 YSYEKL. The CDR3 is 19 residues long.

Concerning this clone itself: Other DNA sequences in this sample translate to the same CDR3. The V gene is TRBV6-5, the J gene TRBJ1-2, with 7 bases that match TRBD1. This CDR3 is built from 12 residues. Germline V lookup: CDR1 MNHEY, CDR2 SVGAGI. V dropped 5 bases and J dropped 7; count of bases not matched to a gene: 4. The CDR3 bases are TGTGCCAGCAGTAAAACAGGGGTTGGCTACACCTTC. Translated: CASSKTGVGYTF.

V is TRBV28 and J is TRBJ2-7; 8 bases line up with TRBD2. Trimming took 3 bases from V and 2 from J; bases not matched to a gene: 6. Per germline, CDR1 MDHEN and CDR2 SYDVKM. The CDR3 has 15 residues. The CDR3 DNA reads TGTGCCAGCAGTTTCCGCGGGAGGTTACCCTACGAGCAGTACTTC. It codes for CASSFRGRLPYEQYF.

The V call is TRBV29-1, the J call TRBJ1-2; TRBD1 agrees at 8 bases. With 3 bases clipped from V and 7 bases from J, the junction kept 13 bases outside the gene matches. Germline V lookup: CDR1 SQVTM, CDR2 ANQGSEA. The CDR3 extends over 15 amino acids. In DNA, the CDR3 is TGCAGCGTTGATCTTGGGGACAGGCTTCTAAGTGGCTACACCTTC. It is translated as CSVDLGDRLLSGYTF.